This TCR beta chain derives from a study of human T cells and chemical hapten exposure. Findings and caveats of the study: While controls formed fewer of them, expanded TCRs formed significantly more large CDR3 similarity clusters.

TCRdb re-called the RACE reads with MiXCR, one entry per CDR3 protein. Of 30,000 to 50,000 distinct CDR3 sequences listed, roughly 12% are singletons. Note on this clonotype: What it recognizes is unknown.

Time point meaning: patch test 3, about 24 weeks after DPC sensitization. Treatment denoted: therapeutic diphenylcyclopropenone sensitization with weekly scalp DPC. The study extracted total RNA from unfractionated whole blood. V lost 4 bases and J 4 bases, leaving 13 bases between the germline ends. Germline V gives CDR1 SNHLY, CDR2 FYNNEI. The CDR3 is made up of 14 amino acids. This sequence joins TRBV2 and TRBJ1-2; D gene unclear. This receptor was obtained from a woman between 40 and 50 years old with alopecia areata. Some clones in this sample may be carry-over from other donors' samples. Sample: whole blood, taken in connection with sensitization to the hapten diphenylcyclopropenone (DPC). For the CDR3, the DNA is TGTGCCAGCAGTGGTTTCGAGGGCGGCTATGGCTACACCTTC. It codes for CASSGFEGGYGYTF.